This TCR beta chain is from a study of T cells in Graves' hyperthyroidism and ophthalmopathy. Study-level points and caveats: Researchers found most expanded thyroid clonotypes above 0.001 in blood as well.

Diagnosis rested on symptoms, serum thyroxine and TRAb, thyroid ultrasound, and orbital computed tomography. The CDR3 is 13 amino acids. V dropped 5 bases and J dropped 5 bases, with 14 bases sitting between them. Germline-derived CDR1 and CDR2 are SGHKS and YYEKEE (reference sequence). With respect to this clonotype: Its antigen is still unknown.

Regions amplified from RNA transcripts were the TCR beta CDR3 regions. First-round RT-PCR with HTBI primers amplified the TCR CDR3 region. TCRdb reanalysed the multiplex PCR reads using MiXCR and keeps one entry per CDR3 protein. The sample shows approximately 640,000 distinct CDR3 sequences, about 45% of them seen only once. The TCR was taken from an adult man with Graves' disease, either hyperthyroidism or ophthalmopathy (not recorded which). The gene calls are TRBV5-5 and TRBJ2-7; no clear D gene. The sequencing input was peripheral blood or thyroid tissue (not recorded which). The CDR3 coding sequence is TGTGCCAGCAGTGGGGTTAGCAGCCACGAGCAGTACTTC. It yields the protein CASSGVSSHEQYF.